The clone carrying this T cell receptor (beta chain) was seen ten or more times. Its antigen is undetermined. This CDR3 region has 13 residues. The V end was cut by 6 bases, the J end by 2 bases, with 10 bases between. The germline V gene encodes CDR1 SEHNR and CDR2 FQNEAQ (reference sequence). Via MiXCR, TCRdb re-called the 5' RACE reads, giving one row per CDR3 protein. The table shows approximately 100,000 distinct CDR3 sequences, with about a tenth occurring only once. The sample comes from a study of neurological immune-mediated disorders. Overall study findings and caveats: Across subjects, no CDR3 amino acid sequence appeared in expanded clones of more than one subject, a finding that suggested private repertoires in all groups.

Time point indicated: longitudinal time-point 3. The specimen sequenced was PBMCs. The sequence was obtained from a female donor with HTLV-1-associated myelopathy (HAM/TSP). The gene calls are TRBV7-9 and TRBJ2-5; no clear D gene. CDR3 in DNA: TGTGCCAGCAGTCGGACGGCGCAAGAGACCCAGTACTTC. It encodes CASSRTAQETQYF.